This TCR beta chain derives from a study of T cell clones after liver transplantation. Assay used: immunoSEQ multiplex PCR; TCRdb lists only in-frame clones, some missing. The sample shows about 75,000 clones, around 84% of them seen only once. The CDR3 spans 16 residues. Trimming took off 2 bases at V and 0 bases at J, with 12 bases between the two ends. CDR1 and CDR2 from the germline V gene are SGDLS and YYNGEE. In this sample, this clone turned up once. This chain uses TRBV9 with TRBJ2-4, with D tentatively TRBD2 (5 bases). The specimen was CD4+ T cells from blood, collected less than 50 months after liver transplant. The receptor comes from a human patient who received a liver transplant. Some T cells here may be from the graft donor. The CDR3 bases are TGTGCCAGCAGCGTTTCAGCGGCGGGAGCCAAAAACATTCAGTACTTC. This gives the protein CASSVSAAGAKNIQYF. The full variable domain, with the rest looked up from reference TRBV9 and TRBJ2-4, is DSGVTQTPKHLITATGQRVTLRCSPRSGDLSVYWYQQSLDQGLQFLIQYYNGEERAKGNILERFSAQQFPDLHSELNLSSLELGDSALYFCASSVSAAGAKNIQYFGAGTRLSVL.